One sample yielded the 14 T cell receptor beta chains listed below, sequenced in a study of identifying expanded T cells in peripheral blood. The protocol was immunoSEQ multiplex PCR, while the TCRdb copy is restricted to in-frame clones and leaves out a portion. There are more than 70,000 clones in the sample; about 86% occur only once, and 4.5% to 7% lies in the top ten. Material: blood. The receptors originated from a person between 18 and 75 years old in good health.

This clone was counted a few times. For the CDR3, the DNA is TGCGCCAGCAGTGAGTCCGTACAGGGGAAGAATGGAGGCTACACCTTC. It yields the protein CASSESVQGKNGGYTF. The chain carries TRBV10-1 and TRBJ1-2; 7 nucleotides align to TRBD1. Germline CDR1 WNHNN, CDR2 SYGVQD (reference sequence). V trimming: 0 bases; J trimming: 8 bases; junction bases outside the gene matches: 12. The CDR3 has 16 residues.

The chain recombines TRBV6-5 with TRBJ2-7, with TRBD1 as a possible D gene (6 bases). Trimming took 2 bases from V and 2 from J, leaving 10 bases between them. The CDR3 covers 14 residues. CDR1 and CDR2 (germline): MNHEY, SVGAGI. CDR3 sequence: CASSYGTLAYEQYF. The CDR3 nucleotides read TGTGCCAGCAGTTACGGGACATTGGCCTACGAGCAGTACTTC.

V gene TRBV29-1 combines with J gene TRBJ2-4; D is possibly TRBD1 or TRBD2 (5 bases each). The CDR3 totals 13 residues. The V end lost 7 bases, the J end lost 0 bases, and 10 bases lay between the germline ends. Germline loops: CDR1 SQVTM, CDR2 ANQGSEA. The CDR3 DNA follows: TGCAGCGCCAGGGACCTAGCCAAAAACATTCAGTACTTC. It yields the protein CSARDLAKNIQYF.

This sequence joins TRBV27 and TRBJ1-1, with D unresolved. The CDR3 contains 13 residues. Germline loops: CDR1 MNHEY, CDR2 SMNVEV (reference sequence). V was pared by 3 bases and J by 1 base, with 6 bases between. CDR3: CASSFARNTEAFF. The CDR3 nucleotides read TGTGCCAGCAGTTTTGCCCGGAACACTGAAGCTTTCTTT.

The CDR3 region is CASGSPLHF. The CDR3 DNA is TGTGCCAGCGGGTCACCCCTCCACTTT. V usage is TRBV11-2 and J usage is TRBJ1-6, with no clear D. The CDR3 is 9 residues long. Germline V CDR1 and CDR2: SGHAT, FQNNGV. Deletions cut 8 bases from V and 10 bases from J, with 3 bases between.

The chain uses TRBV5-1 and TRBJ2-2; tentative D call: TRBD1 (6 bases). The germline V gene has CDR1 SGHRS and CDR2 YFSETQ. The CDR3 spans 15 residues. The ends were cut back, 0 bases at V and 2 bases at J, with 8 bases in the middle. This chain's CDR3 is CASSLVQGNTGELFF. CDR3 coding DNA: TGCGCCAGCAGCTTGGTACAGGGTAACACCGGGGAGCTGTTTTTT.

The CDR3 sequence: CASSGRGESSYNSPLHF. The CDR3 DNA sequence: TGTGCCAGCTCAGGGCGCGGGGAAAGCTCCTATAATTCACCCCTCCACTTT. The J gene is TRBJ1-6, the V gene TRBV18; no firm D call. CDR3 length: 17 amino acids. Looked up from germline, CDR1 is KGHSH and CDR2 is LQKENI. With 5 bases removed from V and 0 bases from J, the gap between germline ends came to 14 bases.

V usage is TRBV9 and J usage is TRBJ2-5, with D maybe TRBD1 (6 bases). V dropped 3 bases and J dropped 1 base, with 7 bases sitting between them. In germline, CDR1 is SGDLS, CDR2 YYNGEE. The CDR3 is 13 residues long. The CDR3 sequence is CASSGQAQETQYF. CDR3 bases: TGTGCCAGCAGCGGACAGGCCCAAGAGACCCAGTACTTC.

The V and J genes are TRBV27 and TRBJ1-1; D uncertain. The germline CDR1 and CDR2 sequences are MNHEY and SMNVEV (reference sequence). V gave up 6 bases and J gave up 7 bases, with 12 bases separating them. This CDR3 is 12 amino acids long. The CDR3 spells CASRSEWGEAFF. CDR3 DNA sequence: TGTGCCAGCAGGTCTGAGTGGGGTGAAGCTTTCTTT.

V gene TRBV14 combines with J gene TRBJ1-2; D might be TRBD1 (6 bases). From germline, CDR1 is SGHDN and CDR2 FVKESK. Trimming stripped 3 bases from V and 7 bases from J, with 12 bases between. The CDR3 totals 13 residues. The CDR3 is CASSQAGAAGYTF. The CDR3 DNA follows: TGTGCCAGCAGCCAGGCGGGGGCGGCTGGCTACACCTTC.

This chain joins TRBV7-2 and TRBJ1-1; the match to TRBD1 covers 7 bases. Germline CDR1 and CDR2: SGHTA and FQGNSA. This CDR3 has 15 residues. V dropped 2 bases and J dropped 4; count of bases not matched to a gene: 7. The CDR3 bases are TGTGCCAGCAGCTTACGAGGACAGGTAGCCACTGAAGCTTTCTTT. It translates to CASSLRGQVATEAFF.

The J gene is TRBJ2-7, the V gene TRBV30; weak D call: TRBD2 (6 bases). The CDR3 extends over 14 amino acids. The ends were cut back, 2 bases at V and 1 base at J, with 12 bases in the middle. The V gene's germline CDR1 is GTSNPN and CDR2 SVGIG (reference sequence). CDR3 amino acids: CAWSIGGASYEQYF. The CDR3 DNA reads as TGTGCCTGGAGTATCGGAGGGGCGTCCTACGAGCAGTACTTC.

This chain links TRBV19 with TRBJ1-2; D may be TRBD1 (5 bases). V gave up 1 base and J gave up 2 bases, with 17 bases separating them. Germline lookup yields CDR1 LNHDA and CDR2 SQIVND (reference sequence). CDR3 length equals 17 residues. The CDR3 bases are TGTGCCAGTAGTATAGGTTCGCATAGGACAAGCAACTATGGCTACACCTTC. This encodes CASSIGSHRTSNYGYTF.

Only one count was recorded for this clone. The rearrangement joins TRBV5-1 to TRBJ1-1; perhaps TRBD1 as D (5 bases). V was clipped by 4 bases and J by 1 base, with 11 bases between them. The CDR3 sequence is 14 residues long. Germline CDR1 is SGHRS and CDR2 is YFSETQ. CDR3: CASSHWGENTEAFF. In DNA, the CDR3 is TGCGCCAGCAGCCACTGGGGCGAGAACACTGAAGCTTTCTTT.